This T cell receptor beta chain was captured by sequencing in a study of CD8 T cells in ankylosing spondylitis. Study-wide findings and caveats: One TCR beta motif, made up of eight or nine highly homologous variants, appeared characteristic of ankylosing spondylitis blood.

TCRdb re-called the 5' RACE reads with MiXCR, one entry per CDR3 protein. The sample lists around 540,000 distinct CDR3 sequences, roughly 12% occurring once. With respect to this clonotype: Its target is unknown.

The trim removed 3 bases at V and 2 bases at J, leaving 6 bases unmatched. The CDR3 consists of 16 residues. CDR1 and CDR2 (germline): DFQATT, SNEGSKA (reference sequence). Input material: blood, either unsorted or a sorted T cell fraction (not recorded which). The receptor's source is a male donor with ankylosing spondylitis. V usage is TRBV20-1 and J usage is TRBJ2-5, with 13 bases matching TRBD2. Here the CDR3 DNA reads TGCAGTGCTAGTGGGGGGACTAGCGGGAATCAAGAGACCCAGTACTTC. Encoded protein: CSASGGTSGNQETQYF.